Below, 22 T cell receptor beta chains from the same sample are listed, as sequenced in a study of PD-L1 blockade in urothelial cancer. The repertoire was sequenced with immunoSEQ multiplex PCR; TCRdb's copy has only in-frame clones and lacks some. The sample gives tens of thousands of clones, 65% to 85% of which show up once; roughly 1.9% is in the top ten. Time point of the sample: pretreatment peripheral blood. The source material was PBMCs, sampled around atezolizumab (anti-PD-L1) treatment. These receptors all stem from a man aged 60-69 years with urothelial cancer.

J is TRBJ2-3 and V is TRBV7-6, with 15 bases matching TRBD2. The ends lost 3 bases at V and 2 bases at J; junction bases unmatched: 6. In germline, CDR1 is SGHVS, CDR2 FNYEAQ. The CDR3 is 18 residues long. The CDR3 coding sequence is TGTGCCAGCAGCTTCGGGACTAGCGGGGGGTCGTCCACAGATACGCAGTATTTT. The encoded protein is CASSFGTSGGSSTDTQYF.

The V and J genes are TRBV5-1 and TRBJ1-4, with D perhaps TRBD1 (5 bases). This CDR3 is built from 14 residues. With 6 bases removed from V and 0 bases from J, the gap between germline ends came to 9 bases. Germline assignment: CDR1 SGHRS and CDR2 YFSETQ. The CDR3, as DNA: TGCGCCAGCATAAGGGGTGCAACTAATGAAAAACTGTTTTTT. Encoded protein: CASIRGATNEKLFF.

The V call is TRBV25-1, the J call TRBJ2-7, with D unresolved. Per the germline V gene, CDR1 is MGHDK and CDR2 is SYGVNS. V shed 3 bases and J shed 1 base, with 7 bases lying between them. The CDR3 runs 13 residues. The CDR3 coding sequence is TGTGCCAGCAGTGACTTAAATTCCTACGAGCAGTACTTC. It codes for CASSDLNSYEQYF.

This chain links TRBV28 with TRBJ2-2, with D maybe TRBD1 (6 bases). Germline V gene lookup returns CDR1 MDHEN and CDR2 SYDVKM. This CDR3 has 17 amino acids. Trimming pared 4 bases from V and 3 bases from J, leaving 18 bases between. This CDR3 reads CASSSISGRGYTGELFF. DNA for the CDR3: TGTGCCAGCAGTTCCATCTCCGGCAGGGGTTACACCGGGGAGCTGTTTTTT.

For this clone: The sample has other DNA sequences that encode this CDR3 too. This chain links TRBV7-2 with TRBJ2-7, with 16 bases identical to TRBD2. Trimming took 6 bases from V and 9 from J; bases not matched to a gene: 14. CDR1 SGHTA and CDR2 FQGNSA come from the germline V gene. The CDR3 is 17 amino acids. The CDR3 DNA reads as TGTGCCAGCAGTTTTGGGACTAGCGGGAGGGCCTCTCCCCCGCAGTACTTC. It specifies CASSFGTSGRASPPQYF.

This chain uses TRBV7-7 with TRBJ2-1; TRBD2 matches at 13 bases. The ends lost 4 bases at V and 8 bases at J; junction bases unmatched: 14. The CDR3 extends over 18 amino acids. Germline V gene sequence: CDR1 SSHAT, CDR2 FNYEAQ (reference sequence). CDR3 sequence: CASSSGPTSGRAIYEQFF. The DNA of the CDR3 is TGTGCCAGCAGCTCTGGACCTACTAGCGGGAGGGCCATATATGAGCAGTTCTTC. Full variable domain (remainder filled in from reference TRBV7-7 and TRBJ2-1): GAGVSQSPRYKVTKRGQDVTLRCDPISSHATLYWYQQALGQGPEFLTYFNYEAQPDKSGLPSDRFSAERPEGSISTLTIQRTEQRDSAMYRCASSSGPTSGRAIYEQFFGPGTRLTVL.

Here the CDR3 reads CASSARTGRTEAFF. For the CDR3, the DNA is TGTGCCAGCAGCGCAAGGACAGGGCGGACTGAAGCTTTCTTT. The chain carries TRBV14 and TRBJ1-1, with 8 bases that match TRBD1. This CDR3 region has 14 residues. Germline loops: CDR1 SGHDN, CDR2 FVKESK. The J segment lost 5 bases and the V segment lost 5 bases, leaving 7 bases of the junction unmatched.

The rearrangement joins TRBV10-1 to TRBJ1-1, with a weak D call TRBD1 (5 bases). V shed 5 bases and J shed 2 bases, with 15 bases lying between them. Germline values: CDR1 WNHNN, CDR2 SYGVQD (reference sequence). CDR3 size: 15 residues. The chain's CDR3 is CASSRTVRTNTEAFF. Here the CDR3 DNA reads TGCGCCAGCAGTCGAACCGTGAGGACAAACACTGAAGCTTTCTTT.

The chain joins TRBV29-1 to TRBJ2-5, with a weak D call TRBD2 (5 bases). The CDR3 contains 12 residues. The germline gives CDR1 SQVTM, CDR2 ANQGSEA. Trimming removed 2 bases at V and 5 bases at J, with 9 bases between. CDR3 protein: CSVERSGETQYF. The CDR3 coding sequence is TGCAGCGTTGAAAGGTCGGGGGAGACCCAGTACTTC.

The chain has TRBV7-8 and TRBJ1-1; D not certain. The CDR3 totals 13 residues. V was trimmed by 5 bases and J by 8 bases, leaving 15 bases between them. Per germline, CDR1 SGHVS and CDR2 FQNEAQ. The CDR3 DNA is TGTGCCAGCAGCCCTAGAATTGAGGGCGAAGCTTTCTTT. As protein: CASSPRIEGEAFF.

This chain joins TRBV7-2 and TRBJ2-7; 8 bases are shared with TRBD2. The ends lost 5 bases at V and 6 bases at J; junction bases unmatched: 3. The CDR3 extends over 12 amino acids. Germline-derived CDR1 and CDR2 are SGHTA and FQGNSA. The DNA of the CDR3 is TGTGCCAGCAGCCCGGGAGGGCGCGAGCAGTACTTC. It yields the protein CASSPGGREQYF.

The chain has TRBV28 and TRBJ2-2; TRBD2 matches 9 bases. CDR1 and CDR2 (germline): MDHEN, SYDVKM. The J segment lost 5 bases and the V segment lost 7 bases, leaving 8 bases of the junction unmatched. This CDR3 is 15 amino acids long. The CDR3 loop is CASTGSGSRTGELFF. As DNA, the CDR3 is TGTGCCAGCACTGGTAGCGGGAGTCGAACCGGGGAGCTGTTTTTT.

This clone appeared a single time. The chain carries TRBV28 and TRBJ2-7, with 10 positions matching TRBD2. V shed 4 bases, J shed 2 bases, and the junction held 5 bases outside the gene matches. The CDR3 is 15 residues long. Per the germline V gene, CDR1 is MDHEN and CDR2 is SYDVKM. The CDR3 DNA sequence: TGTGCCAGCAGTTACTCTAGCGGGAGAACCTACGAGCAGTACTTC. Translation: CASSYSSGRTYEQYF.

Note on this clone: The identical CDR3 is also encoded by other nucleotide sequences in the sample. V and J are TRBV7-2 and TRBJ2-2, with TRBD2 matching over 8 bases. Germline V CDR1 and CDR2: SGHTA, FQGNSA. This CDR3 is 15 amino acids long. V lost 2 bases, J lost 1 base, and 0 bases stayed unmatched. The CDR3 DNA is TGTGCCAGCAGCTTAACTAGCGGGAACACCGGGGAGCTGTTTTTT. It translates to CASSLTSGNTGELFF.

The V call is TRBV19, the J call TRBJ2-3; 9 bases are shared with TRBD1. Germline CDR1 reads LNHDA; CDR2 reads SQIVND (reference sequence). V lost 0 bases to trimming and J lost 1 base; unmatched junction nucleotides: 2. The CDR3 is 16 amino acids. The CDR3 sequence is CASSIDRTGGTDTQYF. DNA for the CDR3: TGTGCCAGTAGTATAGATCGGACAGGGGGCACAGATACGCAGTATTTT.

This chain connects TRBV7-8 to TRBJ2-7, with D possibly being TRBD1 (6 bases). The germline CDR1 and CDR2 sequences are SGHVS and FQNEAQ. CDR3 length equals 14 residues. V was cut by 5 bases and J by 2 bases, with 13 bases left in between. CDR3 coding DNA: TGTGCCAGCAGCATTCGGACAGCTACCTACGAGCAGTACTTC. Its translation: CASSIRTATYEQYF.

The chain uses TRBV10-1 and TRBJ2-5; no definite D call. CDR3 size: 12 residues. The germline gives CDR1 WNHNN, CDR2 SYGVQD (reference sequence). V was trimmed by 3 bases and J by 7 bases, leaving 9 bases between them. The DNA for the CDR3 is TGCGCCAGCAGTGACAGGTTCGGGACCCAGTACTTC. Translating it yields CASSDRFGTQYF.

The V gene is TRBV18, the J gene TRBJ1-1; D is possibly TRBD1 (5 bases). The CDR3 sequence is 14 residues long. The germline CDR1 and CDR2 sequences are KGHSH and LQKENI. Trimming pared 1 base from V and 3 bases from J, leaving 9 bases between. CDR3 amino acids: CASSPLVGDTEAFF. In DNA, the CDR3 is TGTGCCAGCTCACCACTGGTAGGGGACACTGAAGCTTTCTTT.

This clone turned up a few times. The chain carries TRBV7-9 and TRBJ1-4; D might be TRBD1 (6 bases). The germline gives CDR1 SEHNR, CDR2 FQNEAQ (reference sequence). The V gene lost 4 bases and the J gene lost 7 bases, with 7 bases spanning the gap. This CDR3 is built from 12 residues. In DNA, the CDR3 is TGTGCCAGCAGCTCCAGGGGTGAAAAACTGTTTTTT. The encoded protein is CASSSRGEKLFF.

J is TRBJ1-2 and V is TRBV29-1; perhaps TRBD1 as D (5 bases). Trimming removed 6 bases from V and 7 bases from J, with 18 bases in between. This CDR3 contains 13 residues. CDR1 SQVTM and CDR2 ANQGSEA come from the germline V gene. CDR3 protein: CSVAGTSSFGYTF. Written as DNA, the CDR3 is TGCAGCGTGGCCGGGACTTCCTCGTTTGGCTACACCTTC.

This chain links TRBV10-3 with TRBJ2-7; 9 nucleotides agree with TRBD2. The V gene end was trimmed by 10 bases and the J gene end by 5 bases; junction bases not matched to a gene: 6. CDR3 length: 12 residues. CDR1 and CDR2 from the germline V gene are ENHRY and SYGVKD. The CDR3 sequence is CATGTSFHEQYF. The DNA of the CDR3 is TGTGCCACCGGGACTAGCTTCCACGAGCAGTACTTC.

This clone was detected only once. V gene TRBV18 combines with J gene TRBJ1-4, with TRBD1 as a possible D gene (6 bases). This CDR3 contains 14 residues. The germline V gene has CDR1 KGHSH and CDR2 LQKENI. The germline V and J ends were trimmed by 4 bases and 12 bases, with 18 bases remaining between them. DNA for the CDR3: TGTGCCAGCTCACGTTCCGAACAGGGTTTAGAACTGTTTTTT. Encoded protein: CASSRSEQGLELFF.